Presented here are 32 T cell receptor beta chains from one specimen sequenced in a study of cytomegalovirus exposure and HLA in healthy donors. The PCR ran on 60 Vbeta and 13 Jbeta primers. Produced via immunoSEQ multiplex PCR; TCRdb's table is partial and in-frame only. The table records 200,000 or so clones, roughly nine tenths of them present only once. Sequenced sample: PBMCs. The origin of the receptors is a girl under three years old in good health and CMV-seronegative.

This clone was observed a single time. The gene calls are TRBV27 and TRBJ1-1, with D hard to call. The germline V gene encodes CDR1 MNHEY and CDR2 SMNVEV (reference sequence). The CDR3 is 14 residues long. The germline V and J ends were trimmed by 2 bases and 0 bases, with 7 bases remaining between them. In DNA, the CDR3 is TGTGCCAGCAGTTTAGCGGGATTGAACACTGAAGCTTTCTTT. Translation: CASSLAGLNTEAFF.

This clone was observed a few times. The rearrangement joins TRBV4-1 to TRBJ1-2; 10 bases fit TRBD1. The germline gives CDR1 MGHRA, CDR2 YSYEKL. This CDR3 comprises 17 residues. The V and J ends lost 1 base and 5 bases, in that order; junction bases with no gene match: 10. The CDR3 reads CASSQAAWTGGTYGYTF. In nucleotides, the CDR3 is TGCGCCAGCAGCCAAGCCGCCTGGACAGGGGGAACTTATGGCTACACCTTC.

V and J are TRBV7-9 and TRBJ2-7, with 10 bases matching TRBD1. With 5 bases clipped from V and 7 bases from J, the junction kept 17 bases outside the gene matches. Germline CDR1 and CDR2: SEHNR and FQNEAQ (reference sequence). The CDR3 extends over 17 amino acids. CDR3 DNA sequence: TGTGCCAGCAGCCCCGCACCGGGACAGGGGATACTTGGAGAGCAGTACTTC. Encoded protein: CASSPAPGQGILGEQYF.

This clone appeared a few times. The chain recombines TRBV25-1 with TRBJ1-4; TRBD1 matches 9 bases. Germline V gene data show CDR1 as MGHDK and CDR2 as SYGVNS. J lost 5 bases, V lost 6 bases, and 7 bases had no gene match. This CDR3 comprises 15 residues. The CDR3 region has the DNA TGTGCCAGCAGGGGGGAACAGGGGGCGAATGAAAAACTGTTTTTT. Amino acids: CASRGEQGANEKLFF.

The J gene is TRBJ1-2, the V gene TRBV4-2; possible D gene TRBD1, 6 bases. V shed 0 bases and J shed 2 bases, with 19 bases lying between them. Germline V CDR1 and CDR2: LGHNA, YNFKEQ. The CDR3 loop spans 18 amino acids. CDR3 nucleotides: TGTGCCAGCAGCCAAGATCGTGCCGGGCGGGGGCAGAACTATGGCTACACCTTC. As protein: CASSQDRAGRGQNYGYTF.

This sequence joins TRBV5-1 and TRBJ2-5, with 7 bases fitting TRBD1. J lost 2 bases, V lost 1 base, and 2 bases had no gene match. In germline, CDR1 is SGHRS, CDR2 YFSETQ. The CDR3 is 14 amino acids. CDR3 in DNA: TGCGCCAGCAGCTTGAGGGGGCAGCAAGAGACCCAGTACTTC. It encodes CASSLRGQQETQYF.

V is TRBV2 and J is TRBJ1-5; D not resolved. The germline gives CDR1 SNHLY, CDR2 FYNNEI. The CDR3 is 14 amino acids. The ends were cut back, 4 bases at V and 5 bases at J, with 12 bases in the middle. CDR3 protein: CASSVDGIYQPQHF. In nucleotides, the CDR3 is TGTGCCAGCAGTGTAGACGGGATTTATCAGCCCCAGCATTTT.

The V gene is TRBV19, the J gene TRBJ2-5; 8 bases align to TRBD1. CDR3 size: 16 residues. Trimming removed 4 bases from V and 2 bases from J; junction bases left unmatched: 9. Germline CDR1 LNHDA, CDR2 SQIVND (reference sequence). As DNA, the CDR3 is TGTGCCAGTAGTAGAGGACAGGGAAGGAGTCAAGAGACCCAGTACTTC. As protein: CASSRGQGRSQETQYF. Full variable domain (remainder filled in from reference TRBV19 and TRBJ2-5): DGGITQSPKYLFRKEGQNVTLSCEQNLNHDAMYWYRQDPGQGLRLIYYSQIVNDFQKGDIAEGYSVSREKKESFPLTVTSAQKNPTAFYLCASSRGQGRSQETQYFGPGTRLLVL.

This chain joins TRBV4-1 and TRBJ2-5; a possible D gene is TRBD1 (6 bases). This CDR3 has 14 amino acids. Germline CDR1 reads MGHRA; CDR2 reads YSYEKL. The V end lost 0 bases, the J end lost 5 bases, and 10 bases lay between the germline ends. The CDR3 loop reads CASSQEQGYETQYF. The CDR3 DNA reads as TGCGCCAGCAGCCAAGAACAGGGTTATGAGACCCAGTACTTC.

This chain connects TRBV15 to TRBJ2-2; TRBD2 matches 7 bases. The trim removed 0 bases at V and 6 bases at J, leaving 4 bases unmatched. The CDR3 is 15 amino acids. Germline V gene sequence: CDR1 LNHNV, CDR2 YYDKDF (reference sequence). Here the CDR3 DNA reads TGTGCCACCAGCAGAGACCGGGCGGGGGCCGGGGAGCTGTTTTTT. This codes for CATSRDRAGAGELFF.

The rearrangement uses TRBV7-8 and TRBJ1-5, with 7 bases fitting TRBD1. The V gene's germline CDR1 is SGHVS and CDR2 FQNEAQ. V shed 6 bases and J 3 bases; nucleotides not matched to a gene: 14. The CDR3 has 17 residues. The CDR3 spells CASRYLRQGIPNQPQHF. DNA of the CDR3: TGTGCCAGCAGATACCTCCGACAGGGAATCCCCAATCAGCCCCAGCATTTT.

The gene calls are TRBV11-3 and TRBJ2-1; 10 bases are a match to TRBD2. CDR3 length: 15 amino acids. CDR1 and CDR2 (germline): SGHNT, YENEEA. The junction had 8 bases not matched to a gene; V was cut back by 5 bases and J by 7 bases. CDR3 coding DNA: TGTGCCAGCAGCCAAAGCGGGGGGGCCGGTAATGAGCAGTTCTTC. It specifies CASSQSGGAGNEQFF.

A few counts support this clone. V and J are TRBV2 and TRBJ1-6; D unclear. Germline assignment: CDR1 SNHLY and CDR2 FYNNEI. V lost 1 base and J 0 bases, leaving 4 bases between the germline ends. This CDR3 contains 15 residues. The CDR3, as DNA: TGTGCCAGCAGTGAAGAGAGCTCCTATAATTCACCCCTCCACTTT. Protein sequence: CASSEESSYNSPLHF. The full variable domain, rest sourced from reference TRBV2 and TRBJ1-6, is EPEVTQTPSHQVTQMGQEVILRCVPISNHLYFYWYRQILGQKVEFLVSFYNNEISEKSEIFDDQFSVERPDGSNFTLKIRSTKLEDSAMYFCASSEESSYNSPLHFGNGTRLTVT.

This sequence joins TRBV11-3 and TRBJ2-7; TRBD2 matches 10 bases. CDR3 length: 13 residues. With V trimmed by 9 bases and J by 4 bases, 6 bases remained unmatched. CDR1 is SGHNT and CDR2 is YENEEA in the germline V gene. The CDR3 DNA sequence: TGTGCCAGAAGTGTAGCGGGGGGTTACGAGCAGTACTTC. It translates to CARSVAGGYEQYF.

CDR3 coding DNA: TGCGCCAGCAGGATAGCGGAGGACCCCATCCCTCTTTTTAGCACAGATACGCAGTATTTT. Encoded protein: CASRIAEDPIPLFSTDTQYF. The gene calls are TRBV5-1 and TRBJ2-3; perhaps TRBD2 as D (6 bases). The CDR3 runs to 20 residues. V lost 5 bases to trimming and J lost 0 bases, with 28 bases between them. Germline CDR1 and CDR2: SGHRS and YFSETQ.

Only a few counts were recorded for this clone. This rearrangement joins TRBV18 to TRBJ1-6; no reliable D call. Trimming took off 0 bases at V and 9 bases at J, with 12 bases between the two ends. CDR3 size: 15 residues. CDR1 is KGHSH and CDR2 is LQKENI in the germline V gene. Here the CDR3 DNA reads TGTGCCAGCTCACCACCGAGCCTCCGAGGTTCACCCCTCCACTTT. Its translation: CASSPPSLRGSPLHF.

The DNA of the CDR3 is TGTGCCAGCAGCCCTAGGGGGGGAGGACCCAACACCGGGGAGCTGTTTTTT. This encodes CASSPRGGGPNTGELFF. V usage is TRBV7-6 and J usage is TRBJ2-2; possibly TRBD2 for D (7 bases). The CDR3 has 17 residues. Germline CDR1 is SGHVS and CDR2 is FNYEAQ. Trimming took 5 bases from V and 2 from J, leaving 18 bases between them.

J is TRBJ2-2 and V is TRBV5-1; 9 nucleotides agree with TRBD2. Trimming at V came to 3 bases and at J to 2 bases, leaving 17 bases not matched to a gene. Germline CDR1 reads SGHRS; CDR2 reads YFSETQ. The CDR3 runs 20 residues. The CDR3 loop is CASSYRNSGSGTSNTGELFF. In DNA form, the CDR3 reads TGCGCCAGCAGCTACCGAAATAGCGGGAGCGGTACCAGTAACACCGGGGAGCTGTTTTTT.

The rearrangement links TRBV2 to TRBJ1-1; D not certain. The CDR3 runs 13 residues. Germline-derived CDR1 and CDR2 are SNHLY and FYNNEI. Between the trimmed V and J ends, which lost 7 bases and 1 base, there was a span of 10 bases. CDR3 sequence reads: CASNFPGNTEAFF. The CDR3 nucleotides are TGTGCCAGCAATTTCCCCGGGAACACTGAAGCTTTCTTT.

The CDR3 DNA reads as TGTGCCAGCAGCTGGGGGACAGGAAACGAAAAACTGTTTTTT. Protein sequence: CASSWGTGNEKLFF. V and J are TRBV5-5 and TRBJ1-4; TRBD1 matches 8 bases. V was clipped by 3 bases and J by 8 bases; unmatched bases: 6. There are 14 residues in the CDR3. The V gene's germline CDR1 is SGHKS and CDR2 YYEKEE (reference sequence).

The genes are TRBV5-1 and TRBJ2-1; weak D call: TRBD2 (5 bases). Germline CDR1 is SGHRS and CDR2 is YFSETQ. Between the trimmed V and J ends, which lost 1 base and 3 bases, there was a span of 14 bases. This CDR3 contains 16 residues. The DNA of the CDR3 is TGCGCCAGCAGCTTGTGGTCTAGCTCCTACTACAATGAGCAGTTCTTC. Its protein product is CASSLWSSSYYNEQFF.

This rearrangement joins TRBV6-5 to TRBJ2-5, with TRBD1 as a possible D gene (5 bases). V lost 0 bases and J lost 2, with 7 bases in between. CDR1 is MNHEY and CDR2 is SVGAGI in the germline V gene. This CDR3 is built from 14 residues. CDR3 nucleotides: TGTGCCAGCAGTTACTCGAGACAGCAAGAGACCCAGTACTTC. This codes for CASSYSRQQETQYF.

This clone was seen only once. This chain uses TRBV4-1 with TRBJ1-5; 8 bases line up with TRBD1. The germline V gene encodes CDR1 MGHRA and CDR2 YSYEKL. This CDR3 is 13 amino acids long. J was trimmed by 5 bases and V by 4 bases; bases with no gene match: 1. CDR3: CASSRDRYQPQHF. The CDR3, as DNA: TGCGCCAGCAGCCGGGACAGGTATCAGCCCCAGCATTTT.

The chain joins TRBV4-3 to TRBJ2-7; 9 bases are a match to TRBD2. Unmatched junction bases numbered 3, after V lost 1 base and J lost 2 bases. Germline V gene sequence: CDR1 LGHNA, CDR2 YSLEER. The CDR3 totals 15 residues. The CDR3 region is CASSQGSSGAYEQYF. The CDR3 region has the DNA TGCGCCAGCAGCCAAGGTTCTAGCGGGGCCTACGAGCAGTACTTC.

V gene TRBV30 combines with J gene TRBJ1-1; TRBD1 agrees at 7 bases. Looked up from germline, CDR1 is GTSNPN and CDR2 is SVGIG (reference sequence). This CDR3 contains 14 residues. Unmatched junction bases numbered 7, after V lost 1 base and J lost 5 bases. The DNA for the CDR3 is TGTGCCTGGAGTGCCCGACAGGGAGTAACTGAAGCTTTCTTT. Translated, it gives CAWSARQGVTEAFF.

The chain is built from TRBV6-6 and TRBJ2-5, with 7 bases that match TRBD1. The J call may be wrong; the DNA end is better matched by TRBJ2-7. CDR3 size: 14 residues. Germline CDR1 reads MNHNY; CDR2 reads SVGAGI (reference sequence). The CDR3 coding sequence is TGTGCCAGCAGTTACATCGGGACAGTATACGAGCAGTACTTC. It yields the protein CASSYIGTVYEQYF.

The gene calls are TRBV5-1 and TRBJ2-1; 8 nucleotides line up with TRBD1. Germline trimming cut 4 bases from V and 2 bases from J; bases unmatched to any gene: 2. The length of the CDR3 is 14 residues. The germline V gene encodes CDR1 SGHRS and CDR2 YFSETQ. CDR3 sequence reads: CASSGGQAYNEQFF. CDR3 sequence (DNA): TGCGCCAGCAGCGGGGGACAGGCCTACAATGAGCAGTTCTTC.

The V and J genes are TRBV6-1 and TRBJ1-2; the match to TRBD1 covers 8 bases. This CDR3 spans 15 amino acids. Germline CDR1 and CDR2: MNHNS and SASEGT. The ends lost 3 bases at V and 5 bases at J; junction bases unmatched: 8. CDR3 in amino acids: CASSELWTGRYGYTF. CDR3 coding DNA: TGTGCCAGCAGTGAGCTATGGACAGGGCGTTATGGCTACACCTTC.

The J gene is TRBJ1-6, the V gene TRBV27; 7 nucleotides agree with TRBD1. Germline V CDR1 and CDR2: MNHEY, SMNVEV (reference sequence). CDR3 length: 14 amino acids. Trimming removed 6 bases from V and 10 bases from J; junction bases left unmatched: 9. The CDR3 DNA follows: TGTGCCAGCAGCCAACAGGGGTGGGGCTCACCCCTCCACTTT. This translates into CASSQQGWGSPLHF.

This sequence joins TRBV30 and TRBJ2-7; tentative D call: TRBD2 (5 bases). This CDR3 is built from 14 residues. Between the trimmed V and J ends, which lost 0 bases and 1 base, there was a span of 10 bases. CDR1 is GTSNPN, CDR2 SVGIG, per germline (reference sequence). CDR3 in DNA: TGTGCCTGGAGTGTACTTGGGAGTTCCTACGAGCAGTACTTC. It translates to CAWSVLGSSYEQYF.

This clone is a singleton in its sample. The chain couples TRBV29-1 to TRBJ2-7, with 9 bases aligning to TRBD1. V lost 6 bases to trimming and J lost 0 bases; unmatched junction nucleotides: 15. Germline V gives CDR1 SQVTM, CDR2 ANQGSEA. This CDR3 spans 17 amino acids. CDR3 coding DNA: TGCAGCGTCATCGGGTCGGACAGGGGAGGGTACTCCTACGAGCAGTACTTC. Translated, it gives CSVIGSDRGGYSYEQYF.

The gene calls are TRBV30 and TRBJ2-3; D is perhaps TRBD2 (6 bases). CDR1 and CDR2 (germline): GTSNPN, SVGIG (reference sequence). The CDR3 runs to 14 residues. V was trimmed by 7 bases and J by 4 bases, leaving 18 bases between them. CDR3 amino acids: CALSPGVGADTQYF. As DNA, the CDR3 is TGTGCCTTGTCACCGGGAGTCGGGGCAGATACGCAGTATTTT. The full variable domain, completed using reference TRBV30 and TRBJ2-3, is SQTIHQWPATLVQPVGSPLSLECTVEGTSNPNLYWYRQAAGRGLQLLFYSVGIGQISSEVPQNLSASRPQDRQFILSSKKLLLSDSGFYLCALSPGVGADTQYFGPGTRLTVL.